These T cell receptor beta chains were read from a single sample in a study of blood T cell repertoires in COVID-19. Profiled with immunoSEQ multiplex PCR; TCRdb holds only in-frame clones, not every one. The data contain fewer than 300,000 clones, about 88% of them singletons. The material sequenced was peripheral blood. Every receptor here comes from a man aged 60 to 69 who had recovered from COVID-19. Each CDR3 is given with its conserved first and last residue. A D gene is named only where the DNA matches it firmly. Part of the rows lack a size; the others show once, few, many or a class for expanded clones.

J	size	V	D	CDR3	DNA
TRBJ1-2	-	TRBV15	-	CATSRATGGLGGYTF	TGTGCCACCAGCAGAGCCACGGGAGGGTTGGGTGGCTACACCTTC
TRBJ2-5	-	TRBV5-1	TRBD2	CASSTASGGQETQYF	TGCGCCTCCTCTACGGCTAGCGGGGGACAAGAGACCCAGTACTTC
TRBJ2-7	-	TRBV9	-	CASSVATGDSEQYF	TGTGCCAGCAGCGTAGCTACGGGGGACAGCGAGCAGTACTTC
TRBJ2-2	few	TRBV18	TRBD1	CASSLERDSFSNTGELFF	TGTGCCAGCTCACTTGAAAGGGACAGCTTTTCGAACACCGGGGAGCTGTTTTTT
TRBJ2-7	-	TRBV21-1	-	CASSKERKRPYEQYF	TGTGCCAGCAGCAAAGAGAGGAAAAGACCCTACGAGCAGTACTTC
TRBJ1-1	-	TRBV6-1	-	CASSDWLGGRRNTEAFF	TGTGCCAGCAGTGATTGGCTTGGCGGGAGACGTAACACTGAAGCTTTCTTT
TRBJ1-5	-	TRBV9	-	CASSVGGVNQPQHF	TGTGCCAGCAGCGTAGGCGGGGTCAATCAGCCCCAGCATTTT
TRBJ2-3	-	TRBV25-1	-	CASSDRGLLRSTDTQYF	TGTGCCAGCAGTGACCGTGGACTACTAAGGAGCACAGATACGCAGTATTTT
TRBJ1-4	-	TRBV5-1	-	CASSPAGVRKLFF	TGCGCCAGCAGCCCCGCAGGTGTTCGAAAACTGTTTTTT
TRBJ1-5	-	TRBV19	TRBD1	CATGGDRVFNQPQHF	TGTGCCACTGGGGGGGACAGGGTTTTCAATCAGCCCCAGCATTTT
TRBJ2-7	-	TRBV3-1/TRBV3-2	-	CASSQDPGGSSYEQYF	TGTGCCAGCAGCCAAGATCCTGGCGGAAGCTCCTACGAGCAGTACTTC
TRBJ1-4	-	TRBV18	TRBD1	CASSPTRQGAWEKLFF	TGTGCCAGCTCACCAACACGACAGGGGGCCTGGGAAAAACTGTTTTTT
TRBJ2-6	-	TRBV19	-	CASSISRDSGANVLTF	TGTGCCAGTAGTATAAGCCGAGACTCTGGGGCCAACGTCCTGACTTTC
TRBJ2-7	-	TRBV7-2	TRBD2	CASRRTSGGTSYEQYF	TGTGCCAGCAGGAGGACTAGCGGGGGGACCTCCTACGAGCAGTACTTC
TRBJ2-7	-	TRBV4-1	-	CASSQDYGTNEQYF	TGCGCCAGCAGCCAAGATTATGGGACAAACGAGCAGTACTTC
TRBJ1-1	-	TRBV19	-	CASSPVGGNTEAFF	TGTGCCAGTAGTCCGGTAGGGGGGAACACTGAAGCTTTCTTT
TRBJ1-5	-	TRBV19	-	CASSRLAGPQHF	TGTGCCAGTAGTAGACTCGCGGGGCCCCAGCATTTT
TRBJ2-1	once	TRBV6-5	TRBD1	CASRTGPGEQFF	TGTGCCAGCAGGACAGGGCCAGGGGAGCAGTTCTTC
TRBJ1-6	-	TRBV13	-	CASSLRTEYNSPLHF	TGTGCCAGCAGCTTAAGAACAGAGTATAATTCACCCCTCCACTTT
TRBJ1-4	-	TRBV29-1	-	CSVEGQGGEKLFF	TGCAGCGTTGAAGGCCAGGGTGGAGAAAAACTGTTTTTT
TRBJ1-6	-	TRBV11-2	TRBD1	CASSHGIDRGSSPLHF	TGTGCCAGCAGCCATGGAATAGACAGGGGAAGTTCACCCCTCCACTTT
TRBJ1-5	-	TRBV27	-	CASSFMSGVDQPQHF	TGTGCCAGCAGTTTTATGTCAGGGGTGGATCAGCCCCAGCATTTT
TRBJ2-7	-	TRBV15	-	CATSRERVLSYEQYF	TGTGCCACCAGCAGAGAACGAGTCCTCTCCTACGAGCAGTACTTC
TRBJ2-5	-	TRBV7-9	TRBD2	CASSLRTSGVYQETQYF	TGTGCCAGCAGCCTCCGGACTAGCGGAGTGTACCAAGAGACCCAGTACTTC
TRBJ1-3	-	TRBV18	-	CASSPQGSGNTIYF	TGTGCCAGCTCCCCGCAGGGCTCCGGAAACACCATATATTTT
TRBJ1-6	-	TRBV2	-	CASSDRGYSPLHF	TGTGCCAGCAGTGACAGGGGCTATTCACCCCTCCACTTT
TRBJ2-1	-	TRBV24-1	TRBD1	CATSETGTGVHNEQFF	TGTGCCACCAGTGAAACCGGGACAGGGGTTCACAATGAGCAGTTCTTC
TRBJ2-7	-	TRBV14	-	CASSQDRQQYF	TGTGCCAGCAGCCAGGACAGACAGCAGTACTTC
TRBJ2-4	-	TRBV7-3	TRBD2	CASSLTPASGGIQYF	TGTGCCAGCAGCTTAACCCCGGCTAGCGGGGGTATACAGTACTTC
TRBJ2-1	-	TRBV14	TRBD2	CASSQGPSGYNEQFF	TGTGCCAGCAGCCAAGGCCCTAGCGGATACAATGAGCAGTTCTTC
TRBJ2-7	-	TRBV11-2	TRBD2	CASSGTILLGRDF	TGTGCCAGCAGCGGGACTATTCTCCTAGGTAGGGACTTC
TRBJ1-1	once	TRBV7-3	-	CASSLTPNTEAFF	TGTGCCAGCAGCTTGACACCGAACACTGAAGCTTTCTTT
TRBJ2-1	-	TRBV7-2	TRBD2	CASSMGLAGDNEQFF	TGTGCCAGCAGCATGGGACTAGCGGGGGATAATGAGCAGTTCTTC
TRBJ2-7	-	TRBV19	-	CASSIRLGTLYEQYF	TGTGCCAGTAGTATAAGGTTAGGGACACTCTACGAGCAGTACTTC
TRBJ1-1	-	TRBV2	TRBD1	CASRTGGVTEAFF	TGTGCCAGCAGGACAGGGGGCGTCACTGAAGCTTTCTTT
TRBJ1-3	-	TRBV9	-	CASSSGPQGLSGNTIYF	TGTGCCAGCAGCTCAGGCCCTCAGGGACTCTCTGGAAACACCATATATTTT
TRBJ1-2	-	TRBV13	TRBD1	CASSLVGQGNDYTF	TGTGCCAGCAGCTTAGTAGGACAGGGGAACGACTACACCTTC
TRBJ1-1	-	TRBV6-5	-	CASRARDSNTEAFF	TGTGCCAGCCGAGCGCGGGACTCGAACACTGAAGCTTTCTTT
TRBJ2-1	-	TRBV19	-	CASSIVQDSYNEQFF	TGTGCCAGTAGTATAGTACAGGACTCCTACAATGAGCAGTTCTTC
TRBJ1-4	-	TRBV6-5	-	CATAYSTTNEKLFF	TGTGCCACCGCGTACAGCACAACTAATGAAAAACTGTTTTTT
TRBJ2-1	-	TRBV7-6	TRBD2	CASSRSGGGRNEQFF	TGTGCCAGCAGCCGTAGCGGGGGGGGAAGGAATGAGCAGTTCTTC
TRBJ1-6	few	TRBV2	-	CASSEGSDSPLHF	TGTGCCAGCAGTGAGGGCTCGGATTCACCCCTCCACTTT